The present entry profiles one TCR beta chain with its context. This sample is part of a study of blood T cell repertoires in COVID-19. On the study more broadly: PBMCs, B-cell-depleted T cells, or T cells were the source of the cDNA or gDNA that made up the material.

TCRdb keeps only in-frame clones here, not all; method: immunoSEQ multiplex PCR. The sample shows some 200,000 clones, 80% to 90% of them seen only once. The CDR3 contains 14 residues. CDR1 is SEHNR, CDR2 FQNEAQ, per germline (reference sequence). Trimming pared 1 base from V and 1 base from J, leaving 4 bases between. The chain has TRBV7-9 and TRBJ2-2, with D unresolved. This sequence was found in a man over 45 with active or convalescent COVID-19. Sequencing used peripheral blood. Here the CDR3 DNA reads TGTGCCAGCAGCTTAGGACTGAACACCGGGGAGCTGTTTTTT. Protein: CASSLGLNTGELFF. The full variable domain, in which reference TRBV7-9 and TRBJ2-2 provide the parts outside the CDR3, is DTGVSQNPRHKITKRGQNVTFRCDPISEHNRLYWYRQTLGQGPEFLTYFQNEAQLEKSRLLSDRFSAERPKGSFSTLEIQRTEQGDSAMYLCASSLGLNTGELFFGEGSRLTVL.